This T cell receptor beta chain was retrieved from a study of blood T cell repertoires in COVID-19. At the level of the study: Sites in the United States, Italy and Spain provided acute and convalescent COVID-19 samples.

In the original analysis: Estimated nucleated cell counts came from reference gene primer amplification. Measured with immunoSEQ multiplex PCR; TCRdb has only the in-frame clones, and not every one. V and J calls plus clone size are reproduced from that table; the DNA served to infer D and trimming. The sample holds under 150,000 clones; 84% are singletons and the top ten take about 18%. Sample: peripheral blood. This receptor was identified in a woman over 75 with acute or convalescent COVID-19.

The CDR3 nucleotides are TGTGCCAGCAGCTTAGTGGGCGGGGGGCCTTACAATGAGCAGTTCTTC. Residues: CASSLVGGGPYNEQFF. V and J are TRBV7-2 and TRBJ2-1; 8 nucleotides agree with TRBD2. Losses at the gene ends were 1 base for V and 4 bases for J; bases not matched to a gene: 6. The CDR3 spans 16 residues. Germline CDR1 is SGHTA and CDR2 is FQGNSA.